The 15 T cell receptor beta chains below were found in one sample sequenced in a study of blood T cell repertoires in COVID-19. Here immunoSEQ multiplex PCR was the method, and the copy in TCRdb shows in-frame clones only, minus some. The table includes hundreds of thousands of clones, 85% detected once. Sequencing input: peripheral blood. These receptors were taken from a man between 50 and 59 years old with COVID-19, enrolled during active disease.

J is TRBJ2-7 and V is TRBV9; perhaps TRBD2 as D (6 bases). The CDR3 is 15 amino acids. Between the trimmed V and J ends, which lost 4 bases and 1 base, there was a span of 15 bases. Looked up from germline, CDR1 is SGDLS and CDR2 is YYNGEE. The CDR3 region has the DNA TGTGCCAGCAGCACCACCGGGACTGAATCCTACGAGCAGTACTTC. Amino acid sequence: CASSTTGTESYEQYF. Based on the CDR3 plus reference TRBV9 and TRBJ2-7, the full variable domain is DSGVTQTPKHLITATGQRVTLRCSPRSGDLSVYWYQQSLDQGLQFLIQYYNGEERAKGNILERFSAQQFPDLHSELNLSSLELGDSALYFCASSTTGTESYEQYFGPGTRLTVT.

V usage is TRBV7-9 and J usage is TRBJ2-7, with a tentative D call TRBD1 (6 bases). CDR1 is SEHNR, CDR2 FQNEAQ, per germline (reference sequence). The CDR3 consists of 16 residues. V was cut by 5 bases and J by 5 bases, with 22 bases left in between. The DNA of the CDR3 is TGTGCCAGCAGCGCTTCAAGGACAGACGCTACCGACGAGCAGTACTTC. Its protein product is CASSASRTDATDEQYF.

This chain connects TRBV7-3 to TRBJ1-3; a weak D match, TRBD1 (5 bases). The V end lost 2 bases, the J end lost 0 bases, and 8 bases lay between the germline ends. The CDR3 consists of 15 residues. Looked up from germline, CDR1 is SGHTA and CDR2 is FQGTGA. The CDR3 bases are TGTGCCAGCAGCTTAGACGGGGGCTCTGGAAACACCATATATTTT. It translates to CASSLDGGSGNTIYF.

The gene calls are TRBV19 and TRBJ1-6; D gene ambiguous. Trimming pared 7 bases from V and 5 bases from J, leaving 9 bases between. Germline lookup yields CDR1 LNHDA and CDR2 SQIVND (reference sequence). The CDR3 spans 13 residues. CDR3 sequence (DNA): TGTGCCAGTAACGATAGAGATAATTCACCCCTCCACTTT. Encoded protein: CASNDRDNSPLHF.

The V call is TRBV10-2, the J call TRBJ2-7, with a possible D match to TRBD2 (7 bases). The CDR3 is 14 amino acids. Germline values: CDR1 WSHSY, CDR2 SAAADI. Trimming took 5 bases from V and 5 from J, leaving 16 bases between them. CDR3 protein: CASSSRGGGDEQYF. The CDR3 coding sequence is TGCGCCAGCAGTTCCAGGGGAGGGGGGGACGAGCAGTACTTC.

V usage is TRBV19 and J usage is TRBJ1-3, with no clear D. This CDR3 comprises 13 residues. Germline-derived CDR1 and CDR2 are LNHDA and SQIVND (reference sequence). V lost 6 bases, J lost 0 bases, and 6 bases lay in between. CDR3 in amino acids: CASSGLSGNTIYF. The CDR3 DNA is TGTGCCAGTAGCGGACTCTCTGGAAACACCATATATTTT.

This rearrangement joins TRBV6-4 to TRBJ1-3; no definite D call. The germline V and J ends were trimmed by 3 bases and 0 bases, with 12 bases remaining between them. The CDR3 spans 16 residues. CDR1 and CDR2 (germline): MRHNA, SNTAGT. The CDR3 nucleotides are TGTGCCAGCAGTGAATTTCCCGGAGTCTCTGGAAACACCATATATTTT. This encodes CASSEFPGVSGNTIYF.

This rearrangement joins TRBV6-6 to TRBJ1-2; unclear D gene. The CDR3 runs 13 residues. The V end was cut by 8 bases, the J end by 5 bases, with 15 bases between. Germline CDR1 MNHNY, CDR2 SVGAGI (reference sequence). This CDR3 is CASEGNSRYGYTF. Here the CDR3 DNA reads TGTGCCAGCGAGGGTAATAGCAGATATGGCTACACCTTC.

The rearrangement joins TRBV21-1 to TRBJ1-2. TRBV21-1 corresponds to a pseudogene. There are 14 residues in the CDR3. The DNA for the CDR3 is TGTGCCAGCTCTAAGCGGAACAGACTCTATGGCTACACCTTC. The encoded protein is CASSKRNRLYGYTF.

This clone appeared a single time. The V call is TRBV4-2, the J call TRBJ2-7, with D possibly matching TRBD2 (6 bases). V was shortened by 1 base and J by 2 bases, with 9 bases between the two germline ends. This CDR3 is built from 14 residues. Germline CDR1 and CDR2: LGHNA and YNFKEQ. In DNA, the CDR3 is TGTGCCAGCAGCCAAGCGACGGGGGCCTACGAGCAGTACTTC. Translated: CASSQATGAYEQYF.

This clone was detected only once. The rearrangement joins TRBV24-1 to TRBJ2-1, with 9 bases lining up with TRBD2. Germline CDR1 and CDR2: KGHDR and SFDVKD. Germline trimming cut 2 bases from V and 7 bases from J; bases unmatched to any gene: 8. This CDR3 is 16 amino acids long. This chain's CDR3 is CATSDSSGTSRNEQFF. CDR3 in DNA: TGTGCCACCAGTGATTCTTCCGGGACTAGCAGGAATGAGCAGTTCTTC.

As to this clone: The same CDR3 also results from other DNA sequences found in this sample. The chain couples TRBV9 to TRBJ2-5; 10 nucleotides agree with TRBD2. With V trimmed by 1 base and J by 1 base, 1 base remained unmatched. Germline lookup yields CDR1 SGDLS and CDR2 YYNGEE. This CDR3 region has 15 residues. CDR3 residues: CASSVLAGAQETQYF. Written as DNA, the CDR3 is TGTGCCAGCAGCGTACTAGCGGGGGCCCAAGAGACCCAGTACTTC.

The genes are TRBV27 and TRBJ2-3; D is possibly TRBD1 (5 bases). Germline lookup yields CDR1 MNHEY and CDR2 SMNVEV (reference sequence). Trimming stripped 3 bases from V and 5 bases from J, with 21 bases between. The CDR3 loop spans 17 amino acids. The CDR3 bases are TGTGCCAGCAGTTTTACGCAGGGTTGGCCGAGCCTAGATACGCAGTATTTT. Translated, it gives CASSFTQGWPSLDTQYF.

The chain uses TRBV21-1 and TRBJ2-7; the table's D call TRBD1 went unverified against the DNA. TRBV21-1 counts as a pseudogene. CDR3 length equals 15 residues. The CDR3 bases are TGTGCCAGCAGCAAGACAGCGTTCAGCTCCTACGAGCAGTACTTC. Amino acids: CASSKTAFSSYEQYF.

V gene TRBV27 combines with J gene TRBJ2-7; 11 positions match TRBD1. The V and J ends lost 4 bases and 2 bases, in that order; junction bases with no gene match: 10. Germline lookup yields CDR1 MNHEY and CDR2 SMNVEV (reference sequence). There are 17 residues in the CDR3. The CDR3 loop reads CASSWTGGSLFPYEQYF. In DNA, the CDR3 is TGTGCCAGCAGTTGGACAGGGGGCTCCCTTTTTCCCTACGAGCAGTACTTC.